This TCR beta chain was retrieved from a study of T-cell memory formation after mild COVID-19. Study results and limitations: Memory sampled before infection contained some responding clones, suggesting cross-reactive memory joined. Among clones contracting day 15 to 85, CD4/CD8 was balanced, whereas later expanders leaned CD4+.

This clonotype showed up many times. As yet, its antigen is unknown. A single record per CDR3 protein comes from TCRdb applying MiXCR to the 5' RACE reads. The sample shows approximately 13,000 distinct CDR3 sequences, roughly 17% of them seen only once. The CDR3 covers 15 residues. The J segment lost 8 bases and the V segment lost 5 bases, leaving 8 bases of the junction unmatched. Germline V CDR1 and CDR2: SGHTA, FQGTGA. The clonotype originates from a man aged 18 to 30 who had mild COVID-19 (a few samples of this study predate the infection). Cell type and time point are not known. The chain couples TRBV7-3 to TRBJ2-1; TRBD2 aligns across 11 bases. The material sequenced was PBMCs or a T cell subset sorted from them (not recorded which). CDR3 loop: CASSAGTSGWYEQFF. CDR3 nucleotides: TGTGCCAGCAGCGCCGGGACTAGCGGATGGTATGAGCAGTTCTTC.